Following are 24 T cell receptor beta chains from one sample sequenced in a study of radiotherapy plus CTLA-4 blockade in lung cancer. The repertoire was sequenced with immunoSEQ multiplex PCR; TCRdb's copy has only in-frame clones and lacks some. Of roughly 100,000 clones in the sample, 70% to 90% were seen once. The source material was peripheral blood, sampled from a patient treated with radiotherapy plus ipilimumab. These receptors came from a human donor with non-small cell lung cancer that progressed on radiotherapy plus ipilimumab. Some clones in this sample may be carry-over from other donors' samples.

This chain connects TRBV12-1 to TRBJ2-3. TRBV12-1 is recorded as a pseudogene. This CDR3 contains 11 residues. This CDR3 is CASSSTDTQYF. The CDR3 region has the DNA TGTGCCAGCAGCTCCACAGATACGCAGTATTTT.

The J gene is TRBJ1-5, the V gene TRBV5-4; a weak D match, TRBD1 (5 bases). This CDR3 comprises 15 residues. Trimming took off 4 bases at V and 4 bases at J, with 15 bases between the two ends. Germline V gene data show CDR1 as SGHNT and CDR2 as YYREEE (reference sequence). CDR3 in DNA: TGTGCCAGCAGCCTAACTGTATGGGGGAATCAGCCCCAGCATTTT. Its protein is CASSLTVWGNQPQHF.

This clone came up a few times. The J gene is TRBJ2-3, the V gene TRBV2; D ambiguous. The CDR3 spans 11 residues. Germline V gene data show CDR1 as SNHLY and CDR2 as FYNNEI. V dropped 5 bases and J dropped 5 bases, with 5 bases sitting between them. CDR3 in amino acids: CASSFLDTQYF. As DNA, the CDR3 is TGTGCCAGCAGTTTTTTAGATACGCAGTATTTT.

This clone was seen a few times. V is TRBV5-4 and J is TRBJ2-1; 10 nucleotides agree with TRBD2. Per the germline V gene, CDR1 is SGHNT and CDR2 is YYREEE (reference sequence). This CDR3 is 16 amino acids long. J was trimmed by 0 bases and V by 5 bases; bases with no gene match: 5. CDR3 sequence: CASRFSGGSSYNEQFF. The CDR3 nucleotides read TGTGCCAGCAGATTTAGCGGGGGGAGCTCCTACAATGAGCAGTTCTTC.

This clone was detected only a few times. This rearrangement joins TRBV7-2 to TRBJ1-4, with D hard to call. V lost 3 bases to trimming and J lost 4 bases, with 9 bases between them. The CDR3 contains 14 residues. Germline-derived CDR1 and CDR2 are SGHTA and FQGNSA. CDR3 amino acids: CASSFGRINEKLFF. CDR3 coding DNA: TGTGCCAGCAGCTTTGGACGGATTAATGAAAAACTGTTTTTT.

The sample holds one count of this clone. V usage is TRBV19 and J usage is TRBJ1-5, with D perhaps matching TRBD1 (6 bases). The V gene's germline CDR1 is LNHDA and CDR2 SQIVND (reference sequence). V lost 3 bases and J lost 1, with 13 bases in between. The CDR3 length is 16 residues. CDR3 protein: CASSMLEQGSNQPQHF. For the CDR3, the DNA is TGTGCCAGTAGTATGTTAGAGCAGGGGAGCAATCAGCCCCAGCATTTT.

The chain uses TRBV9 and TRBJ2-2, with TRBD2 matching 10 bases. The J segment lost 6 bases and the V segment lost 0 bases, leaving 5 bases of the junction unmatched. The CDR3 is made up of 16 amino acids. Germline CDR1 reads SGDLS; CDR2 reads YYNGEE. The CDR3 DNA reads as TGTGCCAGCAGCGTAGAACTAGCGGGGAGGTCCGGGGAGCTGTTTTTT. It specifies CASSVELAGRSGELFF.

The chain combines TRBV4-2 with TRBJ2-7, with D unresolved. V lost 4 bases and J lost 1, with 17 bases in between. CDR3 length: 16 amino acids. Germline CDR1 is LGHNA and CDR2 is YNFKEQ. CDR3 amino acids: CASSLSGASRSYEQYF. CDR3 nucleotides: TGTGCCAGCAGCCTCTCAGGAGCTTCCCGGTCCTACGAGCAGTACTTC.

DNA for the CDR3: TGTGCCACCAGCAGAGCTGCCTATGGCTACACCTTC. It is translated as CATSRAAYGYTF. The chain carries TRBV15 and TRBJ1-2; D unresolved. There are 12 residues in the CDR3. Deletions cut 1 base from V and 4 bases from J, with 4 bases between. Germline CDR1 LNHNV, CDR2 YYDKDF (reference sequence).

This clone was counted only a few times. This sequence joins TRBV7-8 and TRBJ1-3, with D maybe TRBD1 (6 bases). From germline, CDR1 is SGHVS and CDR2 FQNEAQ. Trimming stripped 8 bases from V and 2 bases from J, with 16 bases between. This CDR3 is 15 amino acids long. CDR3 nucleotides: TGTGCCAGCGGAAACCAGGGGAGGGCTGGAAACACCATATATTTT. This codes for CASGNQGRAGNTIYF.

Only a few counts were recorded for this clone. The V gene is TRBV7-9, the J gene TRBJ2-1; 8 positions match TRBD1. V dropped 2 bases and J dropped 5; count of bases not matched to a gene: 5. CDR3 size: 15 residues. Germline CDR1 reads SEHNR; CDR2 reads FQNEAQ (reference sequence). The CDR3 protein is CASSLSGTGNNEQFF. Written as DNA, the CDR3 is TGTGCCAGCAGCTTATCCGGGACAGGTAACAATGAGCAGTTCTTC.

The J gene is TRBJ1-1, the V gene TRBV5-4; no firm D call. Per the germline V gene, CDR1 is SGHNT and CDR2 is YYREEE (reference sequence). The CDR3 covers 14 residues. The ends were cut back, 0 bases at V and 0 bases at J, with 6 bases in the middle. CDR3 residues: CASSLALMNTEAFF. The CDR3 DNA is TGTGCCAGCAGCTTGGCGTTGATGAACACTGAAGCTTTCTTT. The full variable domain, with the rest looked up from reference TRBV5-4 and TRBJ1-1, is ETGVTQSPTHLIKTRGQQVTLRCSSQSGHNTVSWYQQALGQGPQFIFQYYREEENGRGNFPPRFSGLQFPNYSSELNVNALELDDSALYLCASSLALMNTEAFFGQGTRLTVV.

The chain links TRBV5-4 to TRBJ2-7; no clear D gene. In germline, CDR1 is SGHNT, CDR2 YYREEE (reference sequence). Trimming removed 1 base from V and 6 bases from J, with 17 bases in between. This CDR3 spans 15 amino acids. The CDR3 region has the DNA TGTGCCAGCAGCTTGTATGCGACCATAACTGGCGAGCAGTACTTC. Translation: CASSLYATITGEQYF.

The chain joins TRBV6-4 to TRBJ2-1; D uncertain. The CDR3 sequence is 14 residues long. CDR1 is MRHNA, CDR2 SNTAGT, per germline. V was trimmed by 4 bases and J by 4 bases, leaving 11 bases between them. Here the CDR3 reads CASSVTGTYNEQFF. As DNA, the CDR3 is TGTGCCAGCAGTGTCACTGGAACTTACAATGAGCAGTTCTTC.

The chain couples TRBV6-1 to TRBJ1-5; 9 bases fit TRBD1. CDR3 length equals 15 residues. Germline CDR1 MNHNS, CDR2 SASEGT. V gave up 7 bases and J gave up 7 bases; unmatched junction bases: 11. CDR3 protein: CASNWDRAGRQPQHF. CDR3 bases: TGTGCCAGCAATTGGGACAGGGCGGGCCGCCAGCCCCAGCATTTT.

This rearrangement joins TRBV11-2 to TRBJ1-1; D is undetermined. V dropped 6 bases and J dropped 8 bases, with 13 bases sitting between them. The germline V gene has CDR1 SGHAT and CDR2 FQNNGV. CDR3 length: 12 residues. CDR3 region: CASRLTGPEAFF. The CDR3, as DNA: TGTGCCAGCAGATTGACGGGCCCCGAAGCTTTCTTT.

This chain joins TRBV18 and TRBJ2-5, with D unresolved. Per the germline V gene, CDR1 is KGHSH and CDR2 is LQKENI. Trimming stripped 3 bases from V and 0 bases from J, with 17 bases between. The CDR3 runs 17 residues. The CDR3 is CASSPQIRGTYQETQYF. In DNA form, the CDR3 reads TGTGCCAGCTCACCCCAAATCCGCGGTACATACCAAGAGACCCAGTACTTC. The full variable domain, completed using reference TRBV18 and TRBJ2-5, is NAGVMQNPRHLVRRRGQEARLRCSPMKGHSHVYWYRQLPEEGLKFMVYLQKENIIDESGMPKERFSAEFPKEGPSILRIQQVVRGDSAAYFCASSPQIRGTYQETQYFGPGTRLLVL.

As concerns this clone: Other DNA sequences of this sample code for an identical CDR3. This chain joins TRBV5-5 and TRBJ1-2; D not resolved. Trimming stripped 0 bases from V and 3 bases from J, with 9 bases between. This CDR3 spans 14 amino acids. Germline values: CDR1 SGHKS, CDR2 YYEKEE (reference sequence). The CDR3 region has the DNA TGTGCCAGCAGCTTGGTGCCAACTGACTATGGCTACACCTTC. This translates into CASSLVPTDYGYTF.

The genes are TRBV7-2 and TRBJ1-1; no firm D call. Germline CDR1 SGHTA, CDR2 FQGNSA. This CDR3 is 13 amino acids long. Trimming left V 4 bases short and J 4 bases short, with 10 bases between. CDR3 in amino acids: CASSSSEVTEAFF. The CDR3 DNA reads as TGTGCCAGCAGCTCGTCAGAGGTCACTGAAGCTTTCTTT.

This chain connects TRBV18 to TRBJ1-5; D is unresolved. The CDR3 runs 16 residues. Germline loops: CDR1 KGHSH, CDR2 LQKENI. V lost 2 bases and J lost 3, with 14 bases in between. The chain's CDR3 is CASSPSGSTFNQPQHF. Written as DNA, the CDR3 is TGTGCCAGCTCACCATCTGGGTCAACCTTCAATCAGCCCCAGCATTTT.

This chain joins TRBV7-9 and TRBJ1-1, with no clear D. The CDR3 loop spans 12 amino acids. V was pared by 3 bases and J by 11 bases, with 13 bases between. Germline lookup yields CDR1 SEHNR and CDR2 FQNEAQ (reference sequence). CDR3 loop: CASSFISFGAFF. In nucleotides, the CDR3 is TGTGCCAGCAGCTTTATATCTTTTGGGGCTTTCTTT.

The CDR3 spells CASSWGRSSYNEQFF. Written as DNA, the CDR3 is TGTGCCAGCAGCTGGGGGCGAAGCTCCTACAATGAGCAGTTCTTC. This sequence joins TRBV7-2 and TRBJ2-1, with a weak D call TRBD1 (6 bases). The germline gives CDR1 SGHTA, CDR2 FQGNSA. The CDR3 contains 15 residues. The V and J ends lost 4 bases and 0 bases respectively, with 10 bases between them. The full variable domain, rest sourced from reference TRBV7-2 and TRBJ2-1, is GAGVSQSPSNKVTEKGKDVELRCDPISGHTALYWYRQSLGQGLEFLIYFQGNSAPDKSGLPSDRFSAERTGGSVSTLTIQRTQQEDSAVYLCASSWGRSSYNEQFFGPGTRLTVL.

The chain links TRBV5-1 to TRBJ2-7; 9 nucleotides agree with TRBD1. Germline V gene lookup returns CDR1 SGHRS and CDR2 YFSETQ. The CDR3 length is 16 residues. V was clipped by 4 bases and J by 10 bases; unmatched bases: 18. The chain's CDR3 is CASSPGDRVSGSPQYF. CDR3 bases: TGCGCCAGCAGCCCAGGGGACAGGGTTTCGGGAAGCCCTCAGTACTTC.

This chain connects TRBV5-8 to TRBJ1-4, with a tentative D call TRBD1 (6 bases). The CDR3 consists of 14 residues. Trimming left V 3 bases short and J 3 bases short, with 9 bases between. The germline gives CDR1 SGHTS, CDR2 YDEGEE. The CDR3 coding sequence is TGTGCCAGCAGCTCAGGGGTAGCTAATGAAAAACTGTTTTTT. Its protein product is CASSSGVANEKLFF.